This entry lists 20 T cell receptor beta chains sequenced from one sample in a study of cytomegalovirus exposure and HLA in healthy donors. The PCR used 60 Vbeta and 13 Jbeta primers. Libraries were prepared by immunoSEQ multiplex PCR; TCRdb keeps only in-frame clonotypes and omits some of them. The table has more than 130,000 clones, 80% seen once; the top ten hold 2% to 2.5%. Sequencing was carried out using PBMCs. Source of these receptors: a man in his thirties or forties in good health and CMV-seronegative.

The J gene is TRBJ2-1, the V gene TRBV5-4; D not resolved. V was cut by 0 bases and J by 7 bases, with 8 bases left in between. Germline V gives CDR1 SGHNT, CDR2 YYREEE (reference sequence). The length of the CDR3 is 13 residues. CDR3 residues: CASSLALYNEQFF. DNA of the CDR3: TGTGCCAGCAGCTTGGCCCTATATAATGAGCAGTTCTTC.

The V and J genes are TRBV28 and TRBJ1-3; perhaps TRBD1 as D (5 bases). The V and J ends lost 2 bases and 4 bases respectively, with 9 bases between them. Germline V gives CDR1 MDHEN, CDR2 SYDVKM. This CDR3 spans 14 amino acids. The CDR3 reads CASSLGGVGNTIYF. CDR3 coding DNA: TGTGCCAGCAGTTTAGGAGGGGTCGGAAACACCATATATTTT.

This rearrangement joins TRBV19 to TRBJ1-4; D is possibly TRBD1 (6 bases). V was pared by 2 bases and J by 5 bases, with 12 bases between. The CDR3 spans 15 residues. Germline lookup yields CDR1 LNHDA and CDR2 SQIVND (reference sequence). CDR3 protein: CASSIRDTRNEKLFF. CDR3 DNA sequence: TGTGCCAGTAGTATAAGGGACACACGGAATGAAAAACTGTTTTTT. Using reference TRBV19 and TRBJ1-4 for the parts outside the CDR3, the full variable domain is DGGITQSPKYLFRKEGQNVTLSCEQNLNHDAMYWYRQDPGQGLRLIYYSQIVNDFQKGDIAEGYSVSREKKESFPLTVTSAQKNPTAFYLCASSIRDTRNEKLFFGSGTQLSVL.

The table lists this clone with a count of one. V is TRBV10-3 and J is TRBJ2-7; weak D call: TRBD2 (5 bases). Trimming shortened V by 2 bases and J by 2 bases, and 10 bases separated the two germline ends. Germline CDR1 is ENHRY and CDR2 is SYGVKD. CDR3 length: 14 residues. CDR3 protein: CAISERRVTYEQYF. The CDR3 bases are TGTGCCATCAGTGAGCGGCGGGTAACCTACGAGCAGTACTTC.

CDR3 region: CASRGETGGLNEQFF. Written as DNA, the CDR3 is TGTGCCAGCAGAGGGGAGACAGGGGGCCTCAATGAGCAGTTCTTC. The gene calls are TRBV6-5 and TRBJ2-1, with 10 bases aligning to TRBD1. From germline, CDR1 is MNHEY and CDR2 SVGAGI. This CDR3 region has 15 residues. The trim removed 6 bases at V and 6 bases at J, leaving 8 bases unmatched.

This chain joins TRBV6-1 and TRBJ1-2; 7 bases line up with TRBD1. V lost 4 bases and J lost 8; bases outside the gene matches: 10. Germline V gene lookup returns CDR1 MNHNS and CDR2 SASEGT. This CDR3 spans 14 amino acids. CDR3 in amino acids: CASSVLRGVQGYTF. CDR3 coding DNA: TGTGCCAGCAGTGTCCTCAGGGGGGTCCAAGGCTACACCTTC.

V gene TRBV19 combines with J gene TRBJ2-3; no clear D gene. Trimming left V 6 bases short and J 2 bases short, with 9 bases between. The V gene's germline CDR1 is LNHDA and CDR2 SQIVND (reference sequence). The CDR3 consists of 13 residues. Written as DNA, the CDR3 is TGTGCCAGTAGCTCCTATTCCACAGATACGCAGTATTTT. Protein: CASSSYSTDTQYF.

In this sample, this clone turned up a few times. V and J are TRBV2 and TRBJ2-7, with 9 bases that match TRBD1. Unmatched junction bases numbered 8, after V lost 6 bases and J lost 2 bases. From germline, CDR1 is SNHLY and CDR2 FYNNEI. The CDR3 runs to 15 residues. CDR3 nucleotides: TGTGCCAGCAGCTCGCCGGGACAGGGAACCTACGAGCAGTACTTC. It is translated as CASSSPGQGTYEQYF.

The CDR3 spells CASSLEAGGRGEQFF. Written as DNA, the CDR3 is TGTGCCAGCAGCTTAGAAGCGGGAGGGCGTGGTGAGCAGTTCTTC. The chain employs TRBV7-6 and TRBJ2-1; 10 nucleotides line up with TRBD2. V lost 1 base and J lost 9; bases outside the gene matches: 6. The CDR3 length is 15 residues. CDR1 SGHVS and CDR2 FNYEAQ come from the germline V gene.

The chain carries TRBV9 and TRBJ2-7; 8 bases are a match to TRBD1. Trimming at V came to 0 bases and at J to 1 base, leaving 6 bases not matched to a gene. The CDR3 is made up of 16 amino acids. Germline V lookup: CDR1 SGDLS, CDR2 YYNGEE. The DNA for the CDR3 is TGTGCCAGCAGCGTAGAGGCAGGGGGCGAATCCTACGAGCAGTACTTC. Its translation is CASSVEAGGESYEQYF.

This clone was counted a few times. The chain couples TRBV5-6 to TRBJ1-1; D not certain. Germline assignment: CDR1 SGHDT and CDR2 YYEEEE. CDR3 length: 14 amino acids. Trimming pared 2 bases from V and 4 bases from J, leaving 12 bases between. This CDR3 is CASSFAGRRTEAFF. The CDR3 DNA is TGTGCCAGCAGCTTCGCGGGTCGTCGCACTGAAGCTTTCTTT. The variable domain in full, with the rest retrieved from reference TRBV5-6 and TRBJ1-1, is DAGVTQSPTHLIKTRGQQVTLRCSPKSGHDTVSWYQQALGQGPQFIFQYYEEEERQRGNFPDRFSGHQFPNYSSELNVNALLLGDSALYLCASSFAGRRTEAFFGQGTRLTVV.

J is TRBJ1-2 and V is TRBV5-1; 7 bases fit TRBD1. The CDR3 sequence is 15 residues long. V lost 0 bases to trimming and J lost 7 bases; unmatched junction nucleotides: 9. CDR1 and CDR2 (germline): SGHRS, YFSETQ. CDR3 sequence reads: CASSLVLGDSGGYTF. The CDR3 nucleotides are TGCGCCAGCAGCTTGGTTTTGGGGGACAGCGGTGGCTACACCTTC.

The CDR3 DNA follows: TGCGCCAGCAGCCATGACAGGTACACTGAAGCTTTCTTT. Its protein is CASSHDRYTEAFF. This sequence joins TRBV5-1 and TRBJ1-1, with D tentatively TRBD1 (6 bases). This CDR3 has 13 residues. V shed 4 bases and J shed 3 bases, with 10 bases lying between them. The germline V gene has CDR1 SGHRS and CDR2 YFSETQ.

The chain combines TRBV28 with TRBJ1-5, with TRBD1 matching over 8 bases. Germline V gives CDR1 MDHEN, CDR2 SYDVKM. There are 15 residues in the CDR3. Trimming cost V 6 bases and J 5 bases; bases outside gene matches: 9. The CDR3 sequence is CASSQGQGAYQPQHF. In DNA, the CDR3 is TGTGCCAGCAGCCAAGGACAGGGCGCCTATCAGCCCCAGCATTTT.

The chain is built from TRBV5-1 and TRBJ1-6; tentatively, D is TRBD1 (5 bases). This CDR3 region has 14 residues. Between the trimmed V and J ends, which lost 3 bases and 9 bases, there was a span of 13 bases. Germline CDR1 is SGHRS and CDR2 is YFSETQ. The chain's CDR3 is CASSSSGGGSPLHF. The CDR3, as DNA: TGCGCCAGCAGCTCATCGGGCGGGGGTTCACCCCTCCACTTT.

This clone was counted a single time. At one of its ends the junction is not consistent with the germline gene, which may arise from a read error. CDR3 loop: CASSPRSGSGGSPLNF. The DNA of the CDR3 is TGTGCCAGCAGTCCACGCAGCGGGTCAGGAGGTTCACCCCTCAACTTT. This rearrangement joins TRBV27 to TRBJ1-6; D uncertain. The CDR3 loop spans 16 amino acids. Germline V gene data show CDR1 as MNHEY and CDR2 as SMNVEV (reference sequence).

The chain links TRBV2 to TRBJ1-1, with D hard to call. Germline CDR1 is SNHLY and CDR2 is FYNNEI. The germline V and J ends were trimmed by 2 bases and 8 bases, with 9 bases remaining between them. This CDR3 comprises 12 residues. The CDR3 here is CASSEWREEAFF. CDR3 in DNA: TGTGCCAGCAGTGAATGGAGAGAAGAAGCTTTCTTT. Supplemented by reference TRBV2 and TRBJ1-1, the full variable domain reads EPEVTQTPSHQVTQMGQEVILRCVPISNHLYFYWYRQILGQKVEFLVSFYNNEISEKSEIFDDQFSVERPDGSNFTLKIRSTKLEDSAMYFCASSEWREEAFFGQGTRLTVV.

This clone was picked up one time. The CDR3: CSVEAWLGLSETQYF. Here the CDR3 DNA reads TGCAGCGTTGAAGCCTGGCTGGGCTTGTCGGAGACCCAGTACTTC. This chain links TRBV29-1 with TRBJ2-5; unclear D gene. Trimming left V 1 base short and J 5 bases short, with 17 bases between. The CDR3 is 15 residues long. CDR1 SQVTM and CDR2 ANQGSEA come from the germline V gene.

This clone was detected only a few times. The chain links TRBV5-1 to TRBJ2-7; D is possibly TRBD1 (6 bases). The length of the CDR3 is 14 residues. V was shortened by 0 bases and J by 5 bases, with 12 bases between the two germline ends. Looked up from germline, CDR1 is SGHRS and CDR2 is YFSETQ. The CDR3 reads CASSLDREWDEQYF. CDR3 DNA sequence: TGCGCCAGCAGCTTGGACAGGGAATGGGACGAGCAGTACTTC.

The chain recombines TRBV6-1 with TRBJ1-2; possible D gene TRBD1, 5 bases. This CDR3 spans 14 amino acids. The germline gives CDR1 MNHNS, CDR2 SASEGT. V was clipped by 5 bases and J by 0 bases, with 10 bases between them. In DNA form, the CDR3 reads TGTGCCAGCAGTCGACAGCTTTCTAACTATGGCTACACCTTC. This encodes CASSRQLSNYGYTF.